This TCR beta chain is drawn from a study of shared clonotypes between healthy human individuals. Method: immunoSEQ multiplex PCR; TCRdb's copy keeps in-frame clones and lacks some. Of 2 million to 2.5 million clones listed, approximately 96% are singletons. The origin of this receptor is a man aged 18 to 29 in good health. The sequenced sample was naive CD4+ T cells sorted from blood. Subset in this sample: CD45RA+ positively selected.

The DNA for the CDR3 is TGTGCCAGTAGGCCCTCCGGTGGCTATGGCTACACCTTC. Translation: CASRPSGGYGYTF. The J gene is TRBJ1-2, the V gene TRBV2; no definite D call. The V and J ends lost 9 bases and 4 bases respectively, with 15 bases between them. The length of the CDR3 is 13 residues. Looked up from germline, CDR1 is SNHLY and CDR2 is FYNNEI.